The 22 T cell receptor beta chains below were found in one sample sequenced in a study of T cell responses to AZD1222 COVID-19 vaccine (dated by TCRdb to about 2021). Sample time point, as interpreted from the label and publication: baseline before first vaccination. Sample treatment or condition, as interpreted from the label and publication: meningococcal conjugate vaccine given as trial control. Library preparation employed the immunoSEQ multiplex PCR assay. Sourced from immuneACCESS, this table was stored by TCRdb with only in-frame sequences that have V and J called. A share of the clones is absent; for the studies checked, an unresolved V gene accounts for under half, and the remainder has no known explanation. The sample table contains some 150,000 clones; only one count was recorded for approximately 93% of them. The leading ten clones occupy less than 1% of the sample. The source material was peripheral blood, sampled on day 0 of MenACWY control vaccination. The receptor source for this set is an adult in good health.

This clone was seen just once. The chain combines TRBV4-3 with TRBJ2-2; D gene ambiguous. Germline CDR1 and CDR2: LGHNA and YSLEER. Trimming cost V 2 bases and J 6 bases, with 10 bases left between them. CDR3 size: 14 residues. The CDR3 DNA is TGCGCCAGCAGCCAAATCTTCATGGCCGGGGAGCTGTTTTTT. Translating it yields CASSQIFMAGELFF.

The CDR3 spells CASSVGQGREGTGELFF. CDR3 coding DNA: TGTGCCAGCAGCGTCGGACAGGGGAGGGAAGGTACCGGGGAGCTGTTTTTT. This rearrangement joins TRBV9 to TRBJ2-2; TRBD1 matches at 9 bases. Germline assignment: CDR1 SGDLS and CDR2 YYNGEE. The length of the CDR3 is 17 residues. V gave up 2 bases and J gave up 5 bases; unmatched junction bases: 10.

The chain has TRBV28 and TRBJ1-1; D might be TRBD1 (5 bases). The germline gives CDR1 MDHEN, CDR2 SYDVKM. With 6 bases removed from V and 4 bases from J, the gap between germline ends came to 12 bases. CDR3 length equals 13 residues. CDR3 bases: TGTGCCAGCAGCCCCTGGGGGGGCACTGAAGCTTTCTTT. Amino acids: CASSPWGGTEAFF.

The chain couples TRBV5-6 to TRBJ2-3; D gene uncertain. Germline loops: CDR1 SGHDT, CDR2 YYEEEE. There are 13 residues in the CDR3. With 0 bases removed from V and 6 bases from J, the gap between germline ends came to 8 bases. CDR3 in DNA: TGTGCCAGCAGCTTGGGGGGAATGGATACGCAGTATTTT. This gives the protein CASSLGGMDTQYF.

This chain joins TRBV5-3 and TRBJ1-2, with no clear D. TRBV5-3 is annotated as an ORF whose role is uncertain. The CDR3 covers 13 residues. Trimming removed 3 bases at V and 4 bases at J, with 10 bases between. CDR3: CARSYSRSYGYTF. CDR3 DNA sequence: TGTGCCAGAAGCTACTCTAGGAGCTATGGCTACACCTTC.

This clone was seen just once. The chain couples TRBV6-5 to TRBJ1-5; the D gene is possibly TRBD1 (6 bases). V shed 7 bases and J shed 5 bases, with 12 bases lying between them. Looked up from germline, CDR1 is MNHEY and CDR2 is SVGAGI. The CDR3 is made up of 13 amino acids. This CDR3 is CASTKGGDQPQHF. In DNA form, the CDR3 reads TGTGCCAGCACTAAAGGGGGAGATCAGCCCCAGCATTTT.

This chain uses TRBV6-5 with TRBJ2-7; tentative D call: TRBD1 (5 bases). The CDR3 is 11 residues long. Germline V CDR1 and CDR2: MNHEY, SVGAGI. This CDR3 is CAAGPSYEQYF. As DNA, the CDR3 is TGTGCGGCAGGGCCCTCCTACGAGCAGTACTTC.

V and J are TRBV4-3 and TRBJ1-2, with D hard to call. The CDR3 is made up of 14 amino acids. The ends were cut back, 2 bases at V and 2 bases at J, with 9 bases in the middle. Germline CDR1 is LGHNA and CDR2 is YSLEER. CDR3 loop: CASSQLDANYGYTF. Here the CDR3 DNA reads TGCGCCAGCAGCCAACTTGACGCGAACTATGGCTACACCTTC.

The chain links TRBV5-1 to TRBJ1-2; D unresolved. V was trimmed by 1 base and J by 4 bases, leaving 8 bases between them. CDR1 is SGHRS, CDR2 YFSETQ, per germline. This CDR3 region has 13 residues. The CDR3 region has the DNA TGCGCCAGCAGCTTGTACAACGGCTATGGCTACACCTTC. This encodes CASSLYNGYGYTF.

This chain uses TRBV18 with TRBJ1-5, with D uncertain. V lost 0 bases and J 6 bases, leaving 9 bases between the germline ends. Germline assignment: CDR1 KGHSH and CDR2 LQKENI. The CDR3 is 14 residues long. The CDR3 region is CASSPPGAGQPQHF. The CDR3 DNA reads TGTGCCAGCTCACCACCGGGTGCTGGTCAGCCCCAGCATTTT.

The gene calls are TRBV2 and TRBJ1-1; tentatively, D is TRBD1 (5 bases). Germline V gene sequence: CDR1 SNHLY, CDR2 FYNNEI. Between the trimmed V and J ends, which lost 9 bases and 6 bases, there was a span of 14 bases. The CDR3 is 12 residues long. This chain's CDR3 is CASDRRGAEAFF. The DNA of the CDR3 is TGTGCCAGTGATCGGCGGGGGGCTGAAGCTTTCTTT.

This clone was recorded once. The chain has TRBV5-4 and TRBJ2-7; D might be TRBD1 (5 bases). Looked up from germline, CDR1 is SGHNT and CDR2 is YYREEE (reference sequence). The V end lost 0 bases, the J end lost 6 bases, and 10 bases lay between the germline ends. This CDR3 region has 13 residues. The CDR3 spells CASSLGRAAEQYF. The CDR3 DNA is TGTGCCAGCAGCTTGGGCAGGGCGGCCGAGCAGTACTTC.

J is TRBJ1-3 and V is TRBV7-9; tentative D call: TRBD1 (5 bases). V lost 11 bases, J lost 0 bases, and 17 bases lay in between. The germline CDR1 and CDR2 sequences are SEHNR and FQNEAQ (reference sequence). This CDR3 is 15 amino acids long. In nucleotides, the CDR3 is TGTGCCCCGGCCCCGGTGGGGGTCTCTGGAAACACCATATATTTT. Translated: CAPAPVGVSGNTIYF.

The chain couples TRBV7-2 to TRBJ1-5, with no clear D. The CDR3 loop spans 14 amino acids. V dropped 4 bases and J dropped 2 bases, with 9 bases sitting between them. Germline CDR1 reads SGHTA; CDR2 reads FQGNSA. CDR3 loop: CASSSRAGNQPQHF. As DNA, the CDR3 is TGTGCCAGCAGCTCGCGGGCGGGCAATCAGCCCCAGCATTTT.

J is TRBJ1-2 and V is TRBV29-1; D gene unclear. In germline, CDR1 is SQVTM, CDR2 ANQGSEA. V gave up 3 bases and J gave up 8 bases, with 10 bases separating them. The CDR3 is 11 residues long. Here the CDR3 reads CSVDPGEGYTF. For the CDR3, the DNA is TGCAGCGTTGACCCCGGAGAAGGCTACACCTTC.

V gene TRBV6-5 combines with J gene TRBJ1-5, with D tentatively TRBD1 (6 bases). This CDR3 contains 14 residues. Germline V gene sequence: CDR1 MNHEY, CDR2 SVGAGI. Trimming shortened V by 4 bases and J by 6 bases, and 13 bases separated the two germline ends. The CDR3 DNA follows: TGTGCCAGCAGTTCGAAGGGGGGCGGTCAGCCCCAGCATTTT. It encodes CASSSKGGGQPQHF.

The CDR3 spells CASSIIRDTEAFF. The CDR3 DNA is TGTGCCAGTAGTATAATACGGGACACTGAAGCTTTCTTT. The chain uses TRBV19 and TRBJ1-1; no reliable D call. CDR3 length: 13 amino acids. Germline V gives CDR1 LNHDA, CDR2 SQIVND (reference sequence). Trimming removed 2 bases from V and 3 bases from J, with 7 bases in between.

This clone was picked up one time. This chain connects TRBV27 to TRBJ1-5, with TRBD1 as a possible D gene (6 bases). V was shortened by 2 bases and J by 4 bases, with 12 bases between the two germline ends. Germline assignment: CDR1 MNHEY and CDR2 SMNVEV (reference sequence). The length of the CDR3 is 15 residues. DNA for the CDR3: TGTGCCAGCAGTTTAACAGGGTTCATAAATCAGCCCCAGCATTTT. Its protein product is CASSLTGFINQPQHF.

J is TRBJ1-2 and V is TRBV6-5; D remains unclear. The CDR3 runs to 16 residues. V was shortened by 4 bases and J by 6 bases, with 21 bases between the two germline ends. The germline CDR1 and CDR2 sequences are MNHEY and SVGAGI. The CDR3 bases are TGTGCCAGCAGTTCCCCGGCGAAGGGAATAGTTCATGGCTACACCTTC. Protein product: CASSSPAKGIVHGYTF.

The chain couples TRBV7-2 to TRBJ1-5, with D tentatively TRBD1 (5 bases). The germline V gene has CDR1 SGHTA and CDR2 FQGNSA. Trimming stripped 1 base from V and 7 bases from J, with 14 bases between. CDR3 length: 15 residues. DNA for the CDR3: TGTGCCAGCAGCTTAGAGGGGACTTTGGGCCAGCCCCAGCATTTT. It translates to CASSLEGTLGQPQHF.

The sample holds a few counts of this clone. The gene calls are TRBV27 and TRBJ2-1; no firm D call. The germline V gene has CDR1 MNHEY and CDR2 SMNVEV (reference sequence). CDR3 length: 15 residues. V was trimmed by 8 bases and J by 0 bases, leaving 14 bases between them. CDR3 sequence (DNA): TGTGCCAGCCGGTCACAGATTATCTCCTACAATGAGCAGTTCTTC. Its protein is CASRSQIISYNEQFF.

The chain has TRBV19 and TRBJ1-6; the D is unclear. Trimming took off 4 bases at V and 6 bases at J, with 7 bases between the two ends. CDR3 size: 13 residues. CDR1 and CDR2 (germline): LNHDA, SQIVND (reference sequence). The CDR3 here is CASSTSVNSPLHF. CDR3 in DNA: TGTGCCAGTAGTACGTCAGTTAATTCACCCCTCCACTTT.